These T cell receptor beta chains were read from a single sample in a study of OX40 agonist ivuxolimab in advanced cancers. Clones were sequenced by immunoSEQ multiplex PCR, and TCRdb holds only the in-frame ones, with some missing. The sample holds around 70,000 clones, 85% seen once. The material sequenced was CD4+ or CD8+ T cells sorted from blood, taken in a trial of the OX40 agonist ivuxolimab. The receptors were sampled from an adult with an advanced solid tumor such as melanoma, head and neck, liver or kidney cancer. The conserved cysteine and the conserved F or W are not part of the CDR3 here.

V gene: TRBV11-1; CDR3 protein: ASSPVGGAVDEQF
V gene: TRBV19; CDR3 protein: ASSVGGDSNQPQH
V gene: TRBV11-2; CDR3 protein: ASPSDGRFGYT
V gene: TRBV28; CDR3 protein: ASSLPPPSYEQY
V gene: TRBV7-9; CDR3 protein: ASSLKGGTGNTIY
V gene: TRBV29-1; CDR3 protein: SVGLASTFSGNTIY
V gene: TRBV2; CDR3 protein: ASTAVETDTQY
V gene: TRBV2; CDR3 protein: ASSALGGANVLT
V gene: TRBV10-3; CDR3 protein: AISESPAGGLRNEQY
V gene: TRBV10-3; CDR3 protein: AISETPATTNEKLF
V gene: TRBV18; CDR3 protein: ASSPSARRVGEQY
V gene: TRBV28; CDR3 protein: ASSLLGSGYTGELF
V gene: TRBV5-1; CDR3 protein: ASSLQGQTYNEQF
V gene: TRBV5-6; CDR3 protein: ASSSWTGGTGEQY
V gene: TRBV7-3; CDR3 protein: ASSLYRDQPQH
V gene: TRBV6-4; CDR3 protein: ATRDNYNSPLH
V gene: TRBV11-3; CDR3 protein: ASSWEEQY
V gene: TRBV5-1; CDR3 protein: ASSLDSGRPNEQF
V gene: TRBV18; CDR3 protein: ASSPPEGWPQH
V gene: TRBV27; CDR3 protein: ASSLSWQGHNEQY
V gene: TRBV5-1; CDR3 protein: ASKVERVETQY
V gene: TRBV5-1; CDR3 protein: ASSLQTGGEAF
V gene: TRBV11-2; CDR3 protein: ASSLDPGALGAF
V gene: TRBV28; CDR3 protein: ASSNPWDRVGNTIY
V gene: TRBV2; CDR3 protein: ASSERVLAGGQEF
V gene: TRBV19; CDR3 protein: ASSNPGGTDTQY
V gene: TRBV4-3; CDR3 protein: ASSQDLGNYGYT
V gene: TRBV2; CDR3 protein: ASSSTGTANTGELF
V gene: TRBV2; CDR3 protein: ASSDPRAEETQY
V gene: TRBV4-1; CDR3 protein: ASSHPRDRAYEQY
V gene: TRBV28; CDR3 protein: ASSLFLRGGNSGELF
V gene: TRBV30; CDR3 protein: AWSVRGAAGNTIY
V gene: TRBV7-8; CDR3 protein: ASSPGNEAF
V gene: TRBV19; CDR3 protein: ASRDTTSANYGYT
V gene: TRBV5-1; CDR3 protein: ASSLDPDRGWNEKLF
V gene: TRBV25-1; CDR3 protein: ASSEPVGYNEQF
V gene: TRBV25-1; CDR3 protein: ASSDTVAGDRSGELF
V gene: TRBV7-3; CDR3 protein: ASSFFSQVDKDYQPQH
V gene: TRBV28; CDR3 protein: ASSQTGTGGGGELF
V gene: TRBV29-1; CDR3 protein: SVRQGMYEQY
V gene: TRBV25-1; CDR3 protein: ASRPPGGILTGNTIY
V gene: TRBV18; CDR3 protein: ASATVPGQGISGYGYT
V gene: TRBV28; CDR3 protein: ASTEGGVNYGYT
V gene: TRBV5-4; CDR3 protein: ASSLGGRYEQY
V gene: TRBV6-1; CDR3 protein: ASSEQGFGEKLF
V gene: TRBV2; CDR3 protein: ASSGTGANSPLH
V gene: TRBV7-9; CDR3 protein: ASSQTGGREQF